This TCR beta chain comes out of a study of blood T cell repertoires in COVID-19 (TCRdb year 2020). The study in broad terms: The collaborator samples originated in the United States, Italy and Spain and spanned the acute and convalescent phases of COVID-19. The material from the prospective study consisted of cDNA or gDNA derived from T cells, B-cell-depleted T cells, or PBMCs. Deeply sampled blood TCRbeta repertoires from subjects exposed to, actively infected with, or recovered from COVID-19 were included in the dataset. The repertoires were released in a freely available public database intended as a resource for research on the immune response to SARS-CoV-2. The samples were drawn from the first 160 participants of the ongoing ImmuneRACE study and from 950 to 1,500 subjects provided by 6 global collaborators. Sample metadata almost always included a de-identified subject ID, COVID-19 status, age in years and sex. Where available, HLA class I and class II types were taken from metadata supplied by the sample provider and were not determined by assay-based typing. The paper as a whole reports these results and caveats: Clinical and demographic metadata were provided uncurated, with the amount varying by source and participant.

Comments on this clone: Its antigen specificity is not known. No much larger clonotype is one base removed from it; base qualities were not supplied.

The CDR3 runs 16 residues from the cysteine to the phenylalanine. Only the CDR3 part of the read is kept: 48 bases, read in frame from the first base. CDR1 and CDR2, per the germline V gene, are SGDLS and YYNGEE. V has 3 bases trimmed and J has 5 bases trimmed; junction bases matching no gene number 10. Whole blood was collected in K2EDTA tubes by collaborating institutions according to the institutions' own protocols. For TCRbeta analysis, collaborators shipped samples in one of three forms: frozen whole blood, isolated PBMCs, or DNA extracted from either of those sample types. TCRbeta CDR3 regions were amplified from genomic DNA by means of the immunoSEQ Assay, a bias-controlled multiplex PCR. Per the authors' processing: The number of nucleated cells in each sample was estimated by amplification of reference gene primers within the assay. To quantify the absolute abundance of each unique TCRbeta CDR3 rearrangement, sequence reads were collapsed and filtered. For each sample, productive Simpson clonality was calculated as the square root of Simpson's diversity index across productive rearrangements. The clones in this table, taken by TCRdb from immuneACCESS, are in-frame only. Not every clone is retained; where verified, under half of the shortfall comes from an unresolved V gene, and the cause of the rest is unknown. That table gives V, J and clone size, and the DNA gave D and trimming. The sample profile shows roughly 97,000 clones; roughly 80% of them were found once. Approximately 3.4% of the sample is taken by the ten largest.

The rearranged segments are TRBV9 and TRBJ1-4; a stretch of 7 junction bases matches TRBD1. Sequencing was performed on peripheral blood. The source is a woman of 80 years or more with active or convalescent COVID-19. The bases are TGTGCCAGCAGCGCGCAACCGGGACAGTCGAATGAAAAACTGTTTTTT. Protein translation: CASSAQPGQSNEKLFF.